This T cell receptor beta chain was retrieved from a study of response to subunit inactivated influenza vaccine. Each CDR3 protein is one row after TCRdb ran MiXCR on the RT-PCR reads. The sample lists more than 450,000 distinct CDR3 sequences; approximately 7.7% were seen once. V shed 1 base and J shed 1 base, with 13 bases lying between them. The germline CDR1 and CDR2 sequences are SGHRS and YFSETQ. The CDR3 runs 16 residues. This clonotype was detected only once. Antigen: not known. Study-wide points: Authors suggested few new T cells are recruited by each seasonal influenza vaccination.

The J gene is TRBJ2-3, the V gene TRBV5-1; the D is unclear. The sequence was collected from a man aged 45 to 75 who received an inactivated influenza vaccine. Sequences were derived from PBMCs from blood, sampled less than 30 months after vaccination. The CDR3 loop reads CASSLLASGGTDTQYF. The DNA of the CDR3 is TGCGCCAGCAGCTTGTTGGCTAGTGGTGGCACAGATACGCAGTATTTT.